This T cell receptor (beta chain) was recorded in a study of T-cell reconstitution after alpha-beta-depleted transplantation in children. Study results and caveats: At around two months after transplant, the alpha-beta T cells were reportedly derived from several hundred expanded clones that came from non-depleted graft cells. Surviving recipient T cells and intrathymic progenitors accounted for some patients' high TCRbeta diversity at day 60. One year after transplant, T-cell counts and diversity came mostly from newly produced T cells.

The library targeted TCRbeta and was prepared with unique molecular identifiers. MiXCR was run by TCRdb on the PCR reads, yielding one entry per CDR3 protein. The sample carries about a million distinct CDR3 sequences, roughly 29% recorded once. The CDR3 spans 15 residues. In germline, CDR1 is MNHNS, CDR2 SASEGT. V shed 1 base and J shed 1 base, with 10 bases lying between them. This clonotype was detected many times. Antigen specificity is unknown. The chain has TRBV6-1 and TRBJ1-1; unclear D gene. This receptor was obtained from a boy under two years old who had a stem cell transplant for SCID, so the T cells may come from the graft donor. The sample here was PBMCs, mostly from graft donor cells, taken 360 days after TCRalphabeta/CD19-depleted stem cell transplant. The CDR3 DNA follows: TGTGCCAGCAGTGAAGTGGCAGCCTGGAACACTGAAGCTTTCTTT. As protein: CASSEVAAWNTEAFF.